This is a list of T cell receptor beta chains from one sample in a study of T cell repertoires in ileal Crohn's disease. Libraries were prepared by immunoSEQ multiplex PCR; TCRdb keeps only in-frame clonotypes and omits some of them. The profile shows thousands of clones, under 95% of them singletons. Material for sequencing was ileal tissue. The receptors come from an adult with Crohn's disease. CDR3s include the opening cysteine and the closing phenylalanine or tryptophan. D genes are given only for firm matches. Clone size is not always given. Where it is, it says once, few, many or a class for expanded clones.

>TRBJ1-1|.|.|TRBV5-4
TGTGCCAGCAGCTTAAAACGGTTCGAGGGCTTGACTGAAGCTTTCTTT
CASSLKRFEGLTEAFF
>TRBJ2-7|.|TRBD1|TRBV18
TGTGCCAGCTCACTCCTCGCCGCAGGGACAGGGGACTACGAGCAGTACTTC
CASSLLAAGTGDYEQYF
>TRBJ2-3|.|.|TRBV5-1
TGCGCCAGCAGCGGGGGCTCTAGCACAGATACGCAGTATTTT
CASSGGSSTDTQYF
>TRBJ1-2|once|.|TRBV30
TGTGCCTGGGAACTCCAGGGCTATGGCTACACCTTC
CAWELQGYGYTF
>TRBJ1-3|.|.|TRBV7-9
TGTGCCAGCAGCTCCACAGGCCGCTCTGGAAACACCATATATTTT
CASSSTGRSGNTIYF
>TRBJ1-1|.|TRBD1|TRBV9
TGTGCCAGCAGCGTAGCGGACAGGATCACTGAAGCTTTCTTT
CASSVADRITEAFF
>TRBJ2-1|.|.|TRBV27
TGTGCCAGCAGTTTGTCGGTGGACAATGAGCAGTTCTTC
CASSLSVDNEQFF
>TRBJ1-5|.|TRBD1|TRBV4-2
TGTGCCAGCAGCCAAGATCACAGGGGGCGCAGGAATCAGCCCCAGCATTTT
CASSQDHRGRRNQPQHF
>TRBJ1-6|.|.|TRBV4-2
TGTGCCAGCAGCCAAGACAGGAATTCACCCCTCCACTTT
CASSQDRNSPLHF
>TRBJ1-1|once|TRBD1|TRBV5-1
TGCGCCAGCAGCTTGCAGGGGGCGTACACTGAAGCTTTCTTT
CASSLQGAYTEAFF
>TRBJ2-3|.|TRBD1|TRBV30
TGTGCCTGGAGTCCGGGACAGACCCCCACAGATACGCAGTATTTT
CAWSPGQTPTDTQYF
>TRBJ1-1|once|.|TRBV6-1
TGTGCCAGCGCCGAAGGCGGCAGGGGTGGCACTGAAGCTTTCTTT
CASAEGGRGGTEAFF
>TRBJ2-1|.|TRBD2|TRBV13
TGTGCCAGCAGCTTAGGTGGTAGCGGGGGGGGGTGTAATGAGCAGTTCTTC
CASSLGGSGGGCNEQFF
>TRBJ1-5|.|.|TRBV30
TGTGCCTGGAGTGTACATACAGATCAGCCCCAGCATTTT
CAWSVHTDQPQHF
>TRBJ1-3|.|.|TRBV7-9
TGTGCCAGCACGCCCACGGGGGAGGGAAACACCATATATTTT
CASTPTGEGNTIYF
>TRBJ1-5|.|TRBD1|TRBV19
TGTGCCAGTAAAGGACAGGGTAGCAATCAGCCCCAGCATTTT
CASKGQGSNQPQHF
>TRBJ1-6|.|.|TRBV5-1
TGCGCCAGCAGCTTGGAAACAGGAGGGGGGGCCTCACCCCTCCACTTT
CASSLETGGGASPLHF
>TRBJ1-5|.|.|TRBV28
TGTGCCAGCAGTGAGGGTGGAGAAAGGGCCCAGCATTTT
CASSEGGERAQHF